Listed here is a single T cell receptor beta chain. Repertoires were generated with immunoSEQ multiplex PCR, while TCRdb's copy carries only in-frame clones and drops some. The top ten clones hold roughly 24% of a sample with roughly 160,000 clones, approximately 90% of them seen once. The germline CDR1 and CDR2 sequences are MNHEY and SMNVEV (reference sequence). The V gene lost 6 bases and the J gene lost 1 base, with 10 bases spanning the gap. The CDR3 is 14 amino acids. The data are from a study of blood T cell repertoires in COVID-19. Study in general: In each case, the material was cDNA or gDNA derived from T cells, B-cell-depleted T cells, or PBMCs.

Sequences were obtained from peripheral blood. The clonotype originates from a man aged 60-69 years with acute or convalescent COVID-19. The V call is TRBV27, the J call TRBJ1-3, with D hard to call. CDR3: CASRITSSGNTIYF. The CDR3 nucleotides read TGTGCCAGCAGAATCACAAGTTCTGGAAACACCATATATTTT.